This T cell receptor beta chain was retrieved from a study of shared clonotypes between healthy human individuals. Study-wide context: A couple of female and a few male donors aged 18 to 49 were enrolled.

V shed 6 bases, J shed 6 bases, and the junction held 9 bases outside the gene matches. The V gene's germline CDR1 is MNHEY and CDR2 SMNVEV (reference sequence). CDR3 length: 14 residues. Remarks on this clone: Its antigen is not known.

CD8 cells classed as naive were CD45RO-negative and positively selected for CCR7, excluding terminally differentiated effector memory CD45RA+ cells. Study results and caveats: Despite large depth, rarefaction showed incomplete sorted-subset sequencing.

The genomic DNA of each subset was split evenly across several immunoSEQ plates. In the original processing: ImmunoSEQ yielded junction-only sequences lacking quality scores, so filtering differed. The data were produced by immunoSEQ multiplex PCR, yet TCRdb's version contains in-frame clones alone and is incomplete. V and J calls and clone size are as listed in that table; D and trimming were resolved from the DNA. The sample lists about 1.9 million clones; about 93% were seen once. The chain has TRBV27 and TRBJ1-2; 8 bases line up with TRBD1. The specimen was naive CD8+ T cells from PBMCs. The receptor was derived from a man aged 18 to 30 in good health. Some clones in this sample may be carry-over from other donors' samples. The CDR3 DNA reads TGTGCCAGCAGAGCGAGACAGGGGCGCCATGGCTACACCTTC. It translates to CASRARQGRHGYTF.